The source of this TCR beta chain is a study of blood T cell repertoires in COVID-19. Study overall: T cells, B-cell-depleted T cells, or PBMCs provided the cDNA or gDNA that served as material.

V dropped 6 bases and J dropped 3; count of bases not matched to a gene: 8. The CDR3 is made up of 15 amino acids. In germline, CDR1 is MNHEY, CDR2 SVGAGI. Profiled with immunoSEQ multiplex PCR; TCRdb holds only in-frame clones, not every one. The table includes approximately 98,000 clones, roughly 80% detected once. The source is a woman over 75 with acute or convalescent COVID-19. The chain links TRBV6-5 to TRBJ1-2; 9 bases map to TRBD1. Sequences were obtained from peripheral blood. CDR3 sequence: CASSGPRTGDYGYTF. The DNA of the CDR3 is TGTGCCAGCAGCGGACCCCGGACAGGGGACTATGGCTACACCTTC.